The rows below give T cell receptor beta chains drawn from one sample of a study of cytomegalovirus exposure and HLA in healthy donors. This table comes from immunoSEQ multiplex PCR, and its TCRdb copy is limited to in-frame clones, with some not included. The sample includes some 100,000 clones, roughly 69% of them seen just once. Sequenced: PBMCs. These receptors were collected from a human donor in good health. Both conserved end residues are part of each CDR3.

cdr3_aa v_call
CASSLEETQYF TRBV13
CASSLQEINQPQHF TRBV6-5
CASSKTAREDTEAFF TRBV7-8
CASALGGTGTEAFF TRBV28
CAWSGTGVLKGYTF TRBV30
CASSLLADPSGLFF TRBV7-6
CASSYSVASGQETQYF TRBV6-5
CASSMTGGLPLHF TRBV19
CASSPPRDRTPQHF TRBV28
CASSISTGNSPLHF TRBV19
CAGRDRGLSGYTF TRBV6-1
CASSSPSGRAVFTDTQYF TRBV10-2
CATHQGGPGQPQHF TRBV5-8
CASSKTSGYRRNEQFF TRBV6-4
CASSPWTVNYEQYF TRBV25-1
CASSTQGGNYGYTF TRBV19
CAWSAGQNYGYTF TRBV30
CAPGGLNYGYTF TRBV7-9
CASRGTPTSTDTQYF TRBV2
CASSGIAGAQETQYF TRBV19
CASSFTGEETQYF TRBV6-5
CASSQTTLDSNQPQHF TRBV16
CASRIGGAYGYTF TRBV28
CSSSLAAAYGYTF TRBV7-9
CASHGQGRETQYF TRBV7-2
CASSRGQLQETQYF TRBV11-2
CATSPGQTSTDTQYF TRBV15
CASSLEDPTGPGEQYF TRBV5-1
CAWGGLNRYGYTF TRBV30